A single sample is the source of the 5 T cell receptor beta chains below, sequenced in a study of spatial heterogeneity in lung cancer (dated by TCRdb to 2018 to 2020). The meaning of the sample's time point label: sample taken at primary tumor resection. These TCRs are of unknown antigen specificity. The receptor library was made with 5' RACE. Sequencing was carried out with a NextSeq 500. TCRdb reprocessing: public reads trimmed at Q25 with fastp, clones called with MiXCR, in-frame beta chains kept. One record per CDR3 amino acid sequence lists the most common genes and DNA. This sample gives 4,500 to 6,500 distinct CDR3 sequences in total; approximately 5.8% of them show up just once. The ten largest clonotypes hold about 35% of the sample. Overall study results and their limits: A correlation was observed between the number of expanded intratumoral alpha and beta TCRs and the tumor nonsynonymous mutation count.

Sequencing used lung tumor tissue, obtained at surgery. The receptors come from a female donor with early-stage non-small cell lung cancer.

Remarks on this clonotype: As an off-target read in a library built for alpha chains, this beta chain has a frequency of little significance. The rearrangement joins TRBV5-6 to TRBJ2-5; the D gene could be TRBD1 or TRBD2 (5 bases each). V was pared by 4 bases and J by 2 bases, with 9 bases between. There are 13 residues in the CDR3. Looked up from germline, CDR1 is SGHDT and CDR2 is YYEEEE. The CDR3 sequence is CASSMGDQETQYF. DNA of the CDR3: TGTGCCAGCAGCATGGGGGATCAAGAGACCCAGTACTTC. The full variable domain, in which reference TRBV5-6 and TRBJ2-5 provide the parts outside the CDR3, is DAGVTQSPTHLIKTRGQQVTLRCSPKSGHDTVSWYQQALGQGPQFIFQYYEEEERQRGNFPDRFSGHQFPNYSSELNVNALLLGDSALYLCASSMGDQETQYFGPGTRLLVL.

This clonotype is labeled as medium-sized. This beta chain is a stray sequence in a library constructed for alpha chains; its clone size is not meaningful. This chain joins TRBV6-5 and TRBJ1-1; D not certain. Germline CDR1 reads MNHEY; CDR2 reads SVGAGI. The V end was cut by 1 base, the J end by 11 bases, with 8 bases between. This CDR3 comprises 11 residues. The CDR3 DNA sequence: TGTGCCAGCAGTTACTTGGACGGGGCTTTCTTT. Protein: CASSYLDGAFF.

By its share, this clonotype is medium-sized. As an off-target read in a library built for alpha chains, this beta chain has a frequency of little significance. The chain recombines TRBV5-1 with TRBJ1-2, with a possible D match to TRBD1 (5 bases). CDR3 length: 13 residues. Germline V gene lookup returns CDR1 SGHRS and CDR2 YFSETQ. V lost 1 base and J 6 bases, leaving 10 bases between the germline ends. CDR3 sequence (DNA): TGCGCCAGCAGCTTGTCCAGGGACCATGGCTACACCTTC. The encoded protein is CASSLSRDHGYTF. Full variable domain (outside the CDR3, taken from reference TRBV5-1 and TRBJ1-2): KAGVTQTPRYLIKTRGQQVTLSCSPISGHRSVSWYQQTPGQGLQFLFEYFSETQRNKGNFPGRFSGRQFSNSRSEMNVSTLELGDSALYLCASSLSRDHGYTFGSGTRLTVV.

This clonotype is medium-sized. In a library made to pick up alpha chains, this beta chain is a stray read with a size that means little. The chain is built from TRBV18 and TRBJ1-4, with unresolved D. Germline V CDR1 and CDR2: KGHSH, LQKENI. This CDR3 spans 14 amino acids. V was clipped by 2 bases and J by 0 bases, with 4 bases between them. The DNA of the CDR3 is TGTGCCAGCTCACCAACGGCAACTAATGAAAAACTGTTTTTT. Translation: CASSPTATNEKLFF.

This clonotype showed up many times. This beta chain turned up in a library designed for alpha chains; as an off-target read, its abundance says little. This chain joins TRBV19 and TRBJ1-5; D gene ambiguous. This CDR3 has 14 residues. With 8 bases removed from V and 6 bases from J, the gap between germline ends came to 17 bases. Germline lookup yields CDR1 LNHDA and CDR2 SQIVND (reference sequence). The CDR3 DNA follows: TGTGCCAGTGCCCTGAAGGTGGGCGGTCAGCCCCAGCATTTT. Encoded protein: CASALKVGGQPQHF.